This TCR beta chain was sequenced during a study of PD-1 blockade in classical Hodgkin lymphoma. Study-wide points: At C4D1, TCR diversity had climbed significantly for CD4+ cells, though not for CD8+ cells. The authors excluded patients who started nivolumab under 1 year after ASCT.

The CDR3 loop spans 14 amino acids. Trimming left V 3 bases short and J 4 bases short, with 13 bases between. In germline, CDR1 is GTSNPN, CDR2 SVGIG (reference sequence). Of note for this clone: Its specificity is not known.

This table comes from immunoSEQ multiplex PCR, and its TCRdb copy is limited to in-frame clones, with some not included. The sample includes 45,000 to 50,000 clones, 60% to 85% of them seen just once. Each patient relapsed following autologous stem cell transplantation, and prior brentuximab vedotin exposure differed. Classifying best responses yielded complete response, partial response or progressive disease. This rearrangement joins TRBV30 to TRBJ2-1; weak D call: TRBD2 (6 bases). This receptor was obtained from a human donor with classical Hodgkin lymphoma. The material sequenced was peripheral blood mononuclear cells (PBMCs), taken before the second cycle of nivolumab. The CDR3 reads CAWSDGAGYNEQFF. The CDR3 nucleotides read TGTGCCTGGAGCGATGGGGCGGGGTACAATGAGCAGTTCTTC.